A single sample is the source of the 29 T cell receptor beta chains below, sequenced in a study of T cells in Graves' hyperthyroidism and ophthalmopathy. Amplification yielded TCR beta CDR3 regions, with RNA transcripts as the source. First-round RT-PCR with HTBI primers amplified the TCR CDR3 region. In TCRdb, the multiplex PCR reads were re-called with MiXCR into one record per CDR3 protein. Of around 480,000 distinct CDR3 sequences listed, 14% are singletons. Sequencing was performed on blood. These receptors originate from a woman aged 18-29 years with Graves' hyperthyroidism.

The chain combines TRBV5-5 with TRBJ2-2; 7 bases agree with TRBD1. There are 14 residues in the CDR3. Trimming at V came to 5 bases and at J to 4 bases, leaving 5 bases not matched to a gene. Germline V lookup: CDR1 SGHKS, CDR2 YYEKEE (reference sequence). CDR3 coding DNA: TGTGCCAGCAGGGGACAGCTAACCACCGGGGAGCTGTTTTTT. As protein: CASRGQLTTGELFF.

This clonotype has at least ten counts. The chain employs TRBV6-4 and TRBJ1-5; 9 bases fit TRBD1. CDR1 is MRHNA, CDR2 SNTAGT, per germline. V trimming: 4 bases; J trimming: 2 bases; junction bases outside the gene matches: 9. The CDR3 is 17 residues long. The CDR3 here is CASSVGQGISGNQPQHF. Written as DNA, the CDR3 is TGTGCCAGCAGTGTGGGACAGGGAATATCCGGCAATCAGCCCCAGCATTTT.

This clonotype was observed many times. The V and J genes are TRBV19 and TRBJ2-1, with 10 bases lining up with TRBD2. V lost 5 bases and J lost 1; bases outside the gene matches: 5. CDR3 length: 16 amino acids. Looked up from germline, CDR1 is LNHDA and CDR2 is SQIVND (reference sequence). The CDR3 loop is CASSLQAGGSYNEQFF. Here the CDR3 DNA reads TGTGCCAGTAGTCTCCAAGCGGGGGGGTCCTACAATGAGCAGTTCTTC.

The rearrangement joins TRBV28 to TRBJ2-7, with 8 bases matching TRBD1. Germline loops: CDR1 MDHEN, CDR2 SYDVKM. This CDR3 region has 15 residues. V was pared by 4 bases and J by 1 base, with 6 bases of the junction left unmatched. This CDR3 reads CASSSSGTGSYEQYF. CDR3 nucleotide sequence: TGTGCCAGCAGTTCGTCCGGGACAGGTTCCTACGAGCAGTACTTC. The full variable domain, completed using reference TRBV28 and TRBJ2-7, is DVKVTQSSRYLVKRTGEKVFLECVQDMDHENMFWYRQDPGLGLRLIYFSYDVKMKEKGDIPEGYSVSREKKERFSLILESASTNQTSMYLCASSSSGTGSYEQYFGPGTRLTVT.

The CDR3 sequence: CASSPDSVKAFF. The CDR3 DNA reads as TGTGCCAGCAGCCCAGACAGCGTAAAAGCTTTCTTT. The chain recombines TRBV11-3 with TRBJ1-1, with D maybe TRBD1 (5 bases). The CDR3 covers 12 residues. CDR1 is SGHNT, CDR2 YENEEA, per germline. V was shortened by 5 bases and J by 9 bases, with 13 bases between the two germline ends.

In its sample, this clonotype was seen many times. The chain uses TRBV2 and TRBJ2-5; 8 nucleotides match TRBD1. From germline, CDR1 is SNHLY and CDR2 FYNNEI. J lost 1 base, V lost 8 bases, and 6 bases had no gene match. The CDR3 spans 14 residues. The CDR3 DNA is TGTGCCAGCCGCGGACAGGGCTTCCAAGAGACCCAGTACTTC. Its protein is CASRGQGFQETQYF. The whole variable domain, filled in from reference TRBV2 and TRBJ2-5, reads EPEVTQTPSHQVTQMGQEVILRCVPISNHLYFYWYRQILGQKVEFLVSFYNNEISEKSEIFDDQFSVERPDGSNFTLKIRSTKLEDSAMYFCASRGQGFQETQYFGPGTRLLVL.

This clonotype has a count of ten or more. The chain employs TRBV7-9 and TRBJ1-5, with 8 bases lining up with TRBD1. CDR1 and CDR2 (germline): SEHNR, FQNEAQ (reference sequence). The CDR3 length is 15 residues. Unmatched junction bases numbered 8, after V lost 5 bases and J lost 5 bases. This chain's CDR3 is CASSPPGTGDQPQHF. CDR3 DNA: TGTGCCAGCAGCCCCCCGGGGACAGGAGATCAGCCCCAGCATTTT.

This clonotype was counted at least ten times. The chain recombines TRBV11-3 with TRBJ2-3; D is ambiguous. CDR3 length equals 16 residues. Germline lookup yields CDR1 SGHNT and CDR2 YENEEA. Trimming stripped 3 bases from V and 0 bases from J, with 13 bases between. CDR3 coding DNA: TGTGCCAGCAGCTTGGGCTGGGCACCTAGCACAGATACGCAGTATTTT. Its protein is CASSLGWAPSTDTQYF.

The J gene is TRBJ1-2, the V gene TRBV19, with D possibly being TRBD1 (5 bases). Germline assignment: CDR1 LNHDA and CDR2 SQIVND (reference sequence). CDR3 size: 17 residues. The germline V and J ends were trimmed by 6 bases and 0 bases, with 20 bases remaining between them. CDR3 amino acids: CASSGGGTKGSNYGYTF. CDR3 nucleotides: TGTGCCAGTAGCGGCGGGGGAACGAAGGGATCTAACTATGGCTACACCTTC. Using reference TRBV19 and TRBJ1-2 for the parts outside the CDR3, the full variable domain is DGGITQSPKYLFRKEGQNVTLSCEQNLNHDAMYWYRQDPGQGLRLIYYSQIVNDFQKGDIAEGYSVSREKKESFPLTVTSAQKNPTAFYLCASSGGGTKGSNYGYTFGSGTRLTVV.

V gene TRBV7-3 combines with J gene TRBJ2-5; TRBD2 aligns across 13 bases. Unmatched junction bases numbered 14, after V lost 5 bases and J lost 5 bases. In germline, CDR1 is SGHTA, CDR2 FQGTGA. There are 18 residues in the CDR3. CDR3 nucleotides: TGTGCCAGCAGCCCTGGGGGACTAGCGGGATCGGAAGCGGAGACCCAGTACTTC. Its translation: CASSPGGLAGSEAETQYF.

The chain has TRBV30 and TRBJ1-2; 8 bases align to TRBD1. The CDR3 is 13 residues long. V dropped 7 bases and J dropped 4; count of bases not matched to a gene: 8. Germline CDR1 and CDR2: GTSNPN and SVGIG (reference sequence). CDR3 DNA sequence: TGTGCCTCCCTAGGGACAGGCGCCTATGGCTACACCTTC. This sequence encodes CASLGTGAYGYTF.

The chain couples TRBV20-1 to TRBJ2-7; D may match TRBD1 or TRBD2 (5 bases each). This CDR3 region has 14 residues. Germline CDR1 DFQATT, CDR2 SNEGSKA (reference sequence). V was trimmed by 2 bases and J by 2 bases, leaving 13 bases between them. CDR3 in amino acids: CSARSPGTPYEQYV. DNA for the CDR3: TGCAGTGCTAGAAGCCCCGGGACCCCCTACGAGCAGTACGTC.

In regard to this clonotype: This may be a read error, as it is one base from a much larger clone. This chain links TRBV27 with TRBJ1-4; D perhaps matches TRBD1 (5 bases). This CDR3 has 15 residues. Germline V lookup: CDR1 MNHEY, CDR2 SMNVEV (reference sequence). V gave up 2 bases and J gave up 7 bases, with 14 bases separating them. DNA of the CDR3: TGTGCCAGCAGTTTACCCCAGCCAGGGCGTGAAAAACTGTTTTTT. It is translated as CASSLPQPGREKLFF.

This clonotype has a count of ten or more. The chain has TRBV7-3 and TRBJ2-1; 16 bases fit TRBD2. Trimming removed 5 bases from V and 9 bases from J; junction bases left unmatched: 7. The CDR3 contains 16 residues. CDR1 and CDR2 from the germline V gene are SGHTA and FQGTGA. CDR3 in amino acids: CASSPTGTSGRVEQFF. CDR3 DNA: TGTGCCAGCAGCCCGACCGGGACTAGCGGGAGGGTTGAGCAGTTCTTC.

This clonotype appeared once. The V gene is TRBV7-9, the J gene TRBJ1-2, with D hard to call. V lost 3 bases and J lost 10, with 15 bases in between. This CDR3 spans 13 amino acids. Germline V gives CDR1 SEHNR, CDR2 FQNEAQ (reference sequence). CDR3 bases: TGTGCCAGCAGCTTGAGGCAGGATCCATCCTACACCTTC. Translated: CASSLRQDPSYTF.

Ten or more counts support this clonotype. Here the CDR3 reads CASSSGGGSPYNEQFF. CDR3 DNA sequence: TGCGCCAGCAGCTCCGGTGGCGGGAGTCCATACAATGAGCAGTTCTTC. This rearrangement joins TRBV5-1 to TRBJ2-1; 7 bases align to TRBD2. J lost 4 bases, V lost 3 bases, and 10 bases had no gene match. There are 16 residues in the CDR3. From germline, CDR1 is SGHRS and CDR2 YFSETQ.

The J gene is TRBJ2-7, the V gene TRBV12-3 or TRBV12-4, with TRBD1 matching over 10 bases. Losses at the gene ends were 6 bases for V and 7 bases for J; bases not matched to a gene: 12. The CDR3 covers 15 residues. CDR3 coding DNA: TGTGCCAGCAGCCTTCTTAAGGGACAGGGGAAGGAGCAGTACGTC. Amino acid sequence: CASSLLKGQGKEQYV.

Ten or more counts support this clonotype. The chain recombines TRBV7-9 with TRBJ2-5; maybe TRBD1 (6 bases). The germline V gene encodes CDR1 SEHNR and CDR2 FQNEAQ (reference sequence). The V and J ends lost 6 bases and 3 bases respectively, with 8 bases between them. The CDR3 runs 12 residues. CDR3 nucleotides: TGTGCCAGCAGATACAGGGAAGAGACCCAGTACTTC. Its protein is CASRYREETQYF.

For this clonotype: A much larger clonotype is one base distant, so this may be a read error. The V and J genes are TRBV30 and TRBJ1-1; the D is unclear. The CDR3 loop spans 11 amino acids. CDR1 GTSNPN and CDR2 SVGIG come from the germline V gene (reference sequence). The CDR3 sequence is CSWKMNTEAFF. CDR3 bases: TGTTCCTGGAAGATGAACACTGAAGCTTTCTTT.

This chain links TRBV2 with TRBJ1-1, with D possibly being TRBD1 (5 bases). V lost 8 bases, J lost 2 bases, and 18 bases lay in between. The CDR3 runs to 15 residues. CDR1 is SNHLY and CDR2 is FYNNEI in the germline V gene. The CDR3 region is CASRYQDTTNTEAFF. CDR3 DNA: TGTGCCAGCCGATACCAGGACACGACAAACACTGAAGCTTTCTTT. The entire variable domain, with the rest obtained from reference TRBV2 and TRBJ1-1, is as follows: EPEVTQTPSHQVTQMGQEVILRCVPISNHLYFYWYRQILGQKVEFLVSFYNNEISEKSEIFDDQFSVERPDGSNFTLKIRSTKLEDSAMYFCASRYQDTTNTEAFFGQGTRLTVV.

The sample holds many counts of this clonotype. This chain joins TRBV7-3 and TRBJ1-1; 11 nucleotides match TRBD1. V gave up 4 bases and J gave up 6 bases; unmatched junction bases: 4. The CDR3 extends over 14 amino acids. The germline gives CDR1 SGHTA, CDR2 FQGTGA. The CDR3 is CASSSGQGVAEAFF. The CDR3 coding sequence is TGTGCCAGCAGCTCGGGACAGGGGGTAGCTGAAGCTTTCTTT.

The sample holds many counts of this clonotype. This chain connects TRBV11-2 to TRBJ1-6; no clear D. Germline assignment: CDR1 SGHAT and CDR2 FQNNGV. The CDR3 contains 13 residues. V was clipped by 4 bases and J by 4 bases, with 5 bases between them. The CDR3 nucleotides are TGTGCCAGCAGCTCGTTATATAATTCACCCCTCCACTTT. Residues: CASSSLYNSPLHF.

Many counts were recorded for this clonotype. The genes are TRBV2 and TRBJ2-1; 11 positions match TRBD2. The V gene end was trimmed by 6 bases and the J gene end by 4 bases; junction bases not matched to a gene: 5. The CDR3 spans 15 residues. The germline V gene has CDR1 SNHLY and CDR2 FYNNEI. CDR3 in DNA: TGTGCCAGCAGACGAGGACTAGCGGGTTACAATGAGCAGTTCTTC. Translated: CASRRGLAGYNEQFF.

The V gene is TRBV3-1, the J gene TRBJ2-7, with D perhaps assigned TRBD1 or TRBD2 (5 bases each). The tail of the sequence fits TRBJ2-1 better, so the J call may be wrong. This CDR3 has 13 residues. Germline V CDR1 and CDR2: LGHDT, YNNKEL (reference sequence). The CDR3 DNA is TGTGCCAGCAGCCCTTGGGACGGATACGAGCAGTTCTTC. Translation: CASSPWDGYEQFF.

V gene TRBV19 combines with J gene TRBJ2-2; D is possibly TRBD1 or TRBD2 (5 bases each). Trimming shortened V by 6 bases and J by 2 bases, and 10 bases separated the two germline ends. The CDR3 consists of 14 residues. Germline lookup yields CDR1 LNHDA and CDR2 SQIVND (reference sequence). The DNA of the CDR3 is TGTGCCAGTAGGTGGGGGAGTAACACCGGGGAGCTGTTTTTT. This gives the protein CASRWGSNTGELFF.

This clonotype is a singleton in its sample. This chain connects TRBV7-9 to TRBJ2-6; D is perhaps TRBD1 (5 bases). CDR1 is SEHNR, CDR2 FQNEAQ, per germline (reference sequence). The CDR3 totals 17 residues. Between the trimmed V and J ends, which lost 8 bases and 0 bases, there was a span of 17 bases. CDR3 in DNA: TGTGCCAGCGAGGTTCCAGGGCCCGTCTCTGGGGCCAACGTCCTGACTTTC. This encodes CASEVPGPVSGANVLTF.

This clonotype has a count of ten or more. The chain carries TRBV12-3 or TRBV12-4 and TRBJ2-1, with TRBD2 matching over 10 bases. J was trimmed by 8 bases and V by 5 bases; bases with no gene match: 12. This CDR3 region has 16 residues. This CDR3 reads CASSPLAGEMVDEQFF. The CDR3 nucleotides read TGTGCCAGCAGTCCGCTAGCGGGAGAAATGGTCGATGAGCAGTTCTTC.

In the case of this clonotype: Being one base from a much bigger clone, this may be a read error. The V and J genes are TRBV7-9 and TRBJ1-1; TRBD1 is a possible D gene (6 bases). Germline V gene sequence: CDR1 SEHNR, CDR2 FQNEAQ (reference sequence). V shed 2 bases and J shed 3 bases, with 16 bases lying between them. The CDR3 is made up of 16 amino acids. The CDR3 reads CASSLTLTQGDTEAFF. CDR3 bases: TGTGCCAGCAGCTTAACCCTTACACAGGGTGACACTGAAGCTTTCTTT.

CDR3 DNA: TGTGCCAGCAGCTCCGGGACTAGCGGGAGTAGGGCAGATACGCAGTATTTT. It is translated as CASSSGTSGSRADTQYF. The gene calls are TRBV11-2 and TRBJ2-3; 14 positions match TRBD2. This CDR3 has 17 amino acids. Losses at the gene ends were 4 bases for V and 4 bases for J; bases not matched to a gene: 7. Germline assignment: CDR1 SGHAT and CDR2 FQNNGV.